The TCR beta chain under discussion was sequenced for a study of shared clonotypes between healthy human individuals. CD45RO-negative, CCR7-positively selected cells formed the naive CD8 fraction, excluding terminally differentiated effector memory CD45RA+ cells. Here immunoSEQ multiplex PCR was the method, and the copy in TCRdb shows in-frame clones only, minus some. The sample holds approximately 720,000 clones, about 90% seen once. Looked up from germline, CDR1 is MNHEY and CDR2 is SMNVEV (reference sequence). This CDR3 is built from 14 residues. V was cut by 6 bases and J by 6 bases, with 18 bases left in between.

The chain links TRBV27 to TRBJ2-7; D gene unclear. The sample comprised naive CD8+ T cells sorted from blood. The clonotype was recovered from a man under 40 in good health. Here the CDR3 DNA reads TGTGCCAGCAGGGTTACCCATAGCTTGGGCGAGCAGTACTTC. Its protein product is CASRVTHSLGEQYF.